Shown below are 18 T cell receptor beta chains from a single sample sequenced in a study of CD8 T cells in Susac syndrome. Random hexamers were used to reverse transcribe roughly 0.5 to 1 ug of RNA. TCRdb re-derived calls from the immunoSEQ multiplex PCR reads in MiXCR, one entry per CDR3 protein. The data show some 260,000 distinct CDR3 sequences, roughly 93% seen once. Sequenced material: CD4+ T cells from PBMCs. The receptors come from a human donor with multiple sclerosis.

The chain has TRBV12-3 or TRBV12-4 and TRBJ2-7; D is possibly TRBD1 (6 bases). The CDR3 totals 12 residues. The V end lost 7 bases, the J end lost 5 bases, and 12 bases lay between the germline ends. The chain's CDR3 is CASTQGYHEQYF. For the CDR3, the DNA is TGTGCCAGCACCCAGGGGTACCACGAGCAGTACTTC.

The rearrangement uses TRBV7-8 and TRBJ2-4; D is unclear. The CDR3 is made up of 14 amino acids. In germline, CDR1 is SGHVS, CDR2 FQNEAQ. The germline V and J ends were trimmed by 3 bases and 9 bases, with 15 bases remaining between them. The CDR3 coding sequence is TGTGCCAGCAGCTTGAGTCGTGTGGCAGGCATTCAGTACTTC. Translation gives CASSLSRVAGIQYF.

V is TRBV23-1 and J is TRBJ2-3, with D perhaps TRBD1 (5 bases). TRBV23-1 is treated as an ORF (open reading frame) with a function not yet certain. Trimming removed 0 bases at V and 1 base at J, with 14 bases between. The CDR3 spans 17 residues. The DNA of the CDR3 is TGCGCCAGCAGTCAATCGCGGCACAGGCCTCGCACAGATACGCAGTATTTT. Translated, it gives CASSQSRHRPRTDTQYF.

This clonotype was seen more than once but under ten times. CDR3 coding DNA: TGTGCCATCAGTGAGCGAGAGACCCAGTACTTC. This gives the protein CAISERETQYF. The chain recombines TRBV10-3 with TRBJ2-5, with D hard to call. The CDR3 runs 11 residues. The V end lost 2 bases, the J end lost 4 bases, and 2 bases lay between the germline ends. Germline V gives CDR1 ENHRY, CDR2 SYGVKD.

This rearrangement joins TRBV30 to TRBJ1-2; TRBD1 matches at 9 bases. CDR1 is GTSNPN, CDR2 SVGIG, per germline (reference sequence). After removal of 7 bases from V and 4 bases from J, the junction contained 10 bases not matched to a gene. The CDR3 covers 14 residues. CDR3 nucleotide sequence: TGTGCCTCGCCGTCCGGGACAGGGATCTATGGCTACACCTTC. Translation gives CASPSGTGIYGYTF.

V and J are TRBV2 and TRBJ1-5; 7 positions agree with TRBD1. Trimming removed 5 bases from V and 3 bases from J; junction bases left unmatched: 7. This CDR3 region has 15 residues. The germline V gene encodes CDR1 SNHLY and CDR2 FYNNEI. The chain's CDR3 is CASSRSGQNNQPQHF. Written as DNA, the CDR3 is TGTGCCAGCAGTCGATCGGGACAGAACAATCAGCCCCAGCATTTT.

This clonotype appeared a single time. The chain joins TRBV10-3 to TRBJ1-6; TRBD1 might be the D (5 bases). This CDR3 has 15 residues. Trimming left V 2 bases short and J 9 bases short, with 14 bases between. Per germline, CDR1 ENHRY and CDR2 SYGVKD. Written as DNA, the CDR3 is TGTGCCATCAGTGAGAAGTTGGGGCAGGGTTCACCCCTCCACTTT. Encoded protein: CAISEKLGQGSPLHF.

This chain links TRBV27 with TRBJ1-6; D is undetermined. The CDR3 sequence is 16 residues long. The V end was cut by 6 bases, the J end by 0 bases, with 12 bases between. Germline CDR1 is MNHEY and CDR2 is SMNVEV (reference sequence). CDR3 coding DNA: TGTGCCAGCAGCCCCTCCCGAAACTCCTATAATTCACCCCTCCACTTT. It is translated as CASSPSRNSYNSPLHF.

The genes are TRBV12-3 or TRBV12-4 and TRBJ1-5, with D perhaps matching TRBD1 (6 bases). This CDR3 is built from 14 residues. Trimming cost V 5 bases and J 9 bases, with 17 bases left between them. CDR3 sequence (DNA): TGTGCCAGCAGTCCCTCGGGGGCACCATCGCCCCAGCATTTT. Its protein product is CASSPSGAPSPQHF.

The sample holds a few counts of this clonotype. This chain joins TRBV5-6 and TRBJ2-5; D remains ambiguous. Trimming removed 3 bases from V and 3 bases from J, with 12 bases in between. The CDR3 sequence is 14 residues long. CDR1 and CDR2 from the germline V gene are SGHDT and YYEEEE. The CDR3 DNA is TGTGCCAGCAGCTCTCCGATATCAGAAGAGACCCAGTACTTC. Its protein product is CASSSPISEETQYF.

The chain is built from TRBV3-1 and TRBJ1-6, with unresolved D. The CDR3 has 14 residues. V was pared by 3 bases and J by 7 bases, with 10 bases between. Per the germline V gene, CDR1 is LGHDT and CDR2 is YNNKEL (reference sequence). CDR3 sequence: CASSQGRGNSPLHF. In DNA form, the CDR3 reads TGTGCCAGCAGCCAGGGCAGAGGAAATTCACCCCTCCACTTT.

This clonotype was observed once. The genes are TRBV11-1 and TRBJ2-1; D is perhaps TRBD1 (6 bases). This CDR3 has 16 amino acids. V lost 5 bases to trimming and J lost 5 bases, with 19 bases between them. The V gene's germline CDR1 is SGHAT and CDR2 FQDESV (reference sequence). The CDR3, as DNA: TGTGCCAGCAGCGCGTTTCAGGGGCCGAATCACAATGAGCAGTTCTTC. The encoded protein is CASSAFQGPNHNEQFF.

The V gene is TRBV29-1, the J gene TRBJ1-1, with D possibly being TRBD1 (5 bases). CDR1 SQVTM and CDR2 ANQGSEA come from the germline V gene. The CDR3 contains 15 residues. Trimming left V 0 bases short and J 5 bases short, with 16 bases between. As DNA, the CDR3 is TGCAGCGTTGAAGATACGAATCCGGACAAGACTGAAGCTTTCTTT. Protein product: CSVEDTNPDKTEAFF.

The chain's CDR3 is CASSLVRGLGGSITEAFF. The CDR3 DNA reads as TGTGCCAGCAGTTTAGTAAGGGGGTTAGGGGGCTCCATCACTGAAGCTTTCTTT. The V and J genes are TRBV27 and TRBJ1-1; TRBD1 aligns across 7 bases. Trimming cost V 2 bases and J 4 bases; bases outside gene matches: 16. Germline V gene data show CDR1 as MNHEY and CDR2 as SMNVEV (reference sequence). This CDR3 spans 18 amino acids.

The chain combines TRBV29-1 with TRBJ2-5; D possibly uses TRBD1 or TRBD2 (6 bases each). Germline V gene data show CDR1 as SQVTM and CDR2 as ANQGSEA. V lost 7 bases to trimming and J lost 2 bases, with 20 bases between them. This CDR3 comprises 15 residues. CDR3 sequence: CSAEGGPGSQETQYF. In DNA, the CDR3 is TGCAGCGCCGAGGGGGGTCCAGGGTCACAAGAGACCCAGTACTTC.

The genes are TRBV20-1 and TRBJ2-2; 12 bases line up with TRBD2. The V gene's germline CDR1 is DFQATT and CDR2 SNEGSKA (reference sequence). V gave up 5 bases and J gave up 6 bases; unmatched junction bases: 4. The CDR3 runs to 14 residues. The DNA of the CDR3 is TGCAGTGCTCCATCTAGCGGGGGGGCCGGGGAGCTGTTTTTT. It codes for CSAPSSGGAGELFF.

The chain has TRBV3-1 and TRBJ2-2, with 14 bases lining up with TRBD2. V lost 6 bases to trimming and J lost 0 bases; unmatched junction nucleotides: 3. The germline V gene encodes CDR1 LGHDT and CDR2 YNNKEL (reference sequence). This CDR3 comprises 17 residues. The CDR3 protein is CASSKGLAGANTGELFF. The DNA of the CDR3 is TGTGCCAGCAGTAAGGGACTAGCGGGGGCGAACACCGGGGAGCTGTTTTTT.

The chain recombines TRBV29-1 with TRBJ2-5, with a tentative D call TRBD1 (5 bases). The CDR3 is 13 residues long. V was pared by 5 bases and J by 5 bases, with 15 bases between. The germline CDR1 and CDR2 sequences are SQVTM and ANQGSEA. CDR3 nucleotide sequence: TGCAGCGTTCGAGGCAGGGTGAGGGAGACCCAGTACTTC. It yields the protein CSVRGRVRETQYF.